One and the same sample provided the 31 T cell receptor beta chains below, sequenced in a study of shared clonotypes between healthy human individuals (dated by TCRdb to the early 2020s). Libraries were prepared through the immunoSEQ multiplex PCR assay. The table was pulled from immuneACCESS by TCRdb, which kept in-frame rearrangements only. Such tables lose some clones; where checked, under half of the loss comes from unresolved V genes, and the rest has no known cause. Across this sample there are about 2.3 million clones, with about 90% seen only once. The ten largest clones take up 0.3% to 0.45% of the sample. The sequenced material came from naive CD4+ T cells from PBMCs. Per the publication, the cell subset or site label means: CD45RA+ positively selected. Receptors originate from a man aged 18 to 30 in good health. Some clones in this sample may be carry-over from other donors' samples.

This chain joins TRBV6-6 and TRBJ2-7; TRBD1 matches at 8 bases. This CDR3 spans 15 amino acids. The germline gives CDR1 MNHNY, CDR2 SVGAGI (reference sequence). Germline trimming cut 2 bases from V and 6 bases from J; bases unmatched to any gene: 9. The CDR3 coding sequence is TGTGCCAGCAGTTACGAGACAGGGGTTGTTTCCGAGCAGTACTTC. Translating it yields CASSYETGVVSEQYF.

The genes are TRBV7-9 and TRBJ1-4; TRBD1 is a possible D gene (5 bases). Trimming removed 1 base at V and 10 bases at J, with 10 bases between. Germline V gene sequence: CDR1 SEHNR, CDR2 FQNEAQ (reference sequence). The CDR3 extends over 13 amino acids. The DNA for the CDR3 is TGTGCCAGCAGCTTAGGCTGGGACGGAAAACTGTTTTTT. Its translation is CASSLGWDGKLFF.

The chain links TRBV29-1 to TRBJ2-7, with 8 bases aligning to TRBD2. The ends lost 3 bases at V and 4 bases at J; junction bases unmatched: 8. The germline CDR1 and CDR2 sequences are SQVTM and ANQGSEA. The CDR3 runs to 14 residues. The chain's CDR3 is CSVDTAGVGYEQYF. CDR3 sequence (DNA): TGCAGCGTTGATACAGCGGGAGTGGGATACGAGCAGTACTTC.

The genes are TRBV5-5 and TRBJ1-2, with D tentatively TRBD1 (6 bases). This CDR3 is 14 amino acids long. V gave up 4 bases and J gave up 2 bases, with 12 bases separating them. CDR1 and CDR2 (germline): SGHKS, YYEKEE (reference sequence). CDR3 DNA: TGTGCCAGCAGCCCAAGGACAGCAAACTATGGCTACACCTTC. As protein: CASSPRTANYGYTF. The full variable domain, its missing parts supplied by reference TRBV5-5 and TRBJ1-2, is DAGVTQSPTHLIKTRGQQVTLRCSPISGHKSVSWYQQVLGQGPQFIFQYYEKEERGRGNFPDRFSARQFPNYSSELNVNALLLGDSALYLCASSPRTANYGYTFGSGTRLTVV.

Worth noting for this clone: Different DNA sequences within this sample yield the same CDR3. The rearrangement joins TRBV5-1 to TRBJ2-1; D is unresolved. Trimming stripped 0 bases from V and 0 bases from J, with 4 bases between. Looked up from germline, CDR1 is SGHRS and CDR2 is YFSETQ. This CDR3 contains 14 residues. CDR3 nucleotide sequence: TGCGCCAGCAGCTTGGTTAGCTCCTACAATGAGCAGTTCTTC. Encoded protein: CASSLVSSYNEQFF.

The count of this clone is one. This chain uses TRBV5-1 with TRBJ2-5; D is unresolved. The CDR3 has 14 amino acids. Germline CDR1 and CDR2: SGHRS and YFSETQ. Trimming stripped 0 bases from V and 4 bases from J, with 10 bases between. The CDR3 spells CASSLGRLSETQYF. CDR3 coding DNA: TGCGCCAGCAGCTTGGGCCGCCTCTCAGAGACCCAGTACTTC.

Comment on this clone: Other DNA sequences within the sample encode an identical CDR3. Here the CDR3 reads CASSLVGQGPYEQYF. The DNA of the CDR3 is TGCGCCAGCAGCTTGGTGGGACAGGGACCCTACGAGCAGTACTTC. This sequence joins TRBV5-1 and TRBJ2-7, with TRBD1 identical over 9 bases. The ends lost 0 bases at V and 2 bases at J; junction bases unmatched: 3. Germline V gene data show CDR1 as SGHRS and CDR2 as YFSETQ. The CDR3 runs 15 residues.

The chain recombines TRBV5-6 with TRBJ2-7, with D maybe TRBD1 (6 bases). The V gene lost 3 bases and the J gene lost 4 bases, with 14 bases spanning the gap. The germline gives CDR1 SGHDT, CDR2 YYEEEE. The CDR3 consists of 14 residues. Here the CDR3 reads CASSSIDRNYEQYF. For the CDR3, the DNA is TGTGCCAGCAGCTCTATTGACAGGAATTACGAGCAGTACTTC.

The rearrangement joins TRBV11-2 to TRBJ2-7, with D perhaps matching TRBD2 (5 bases). From germline, CDR1 is SGHAT and CDR2 FQNNGV. Trimming took 0 bases from V and 2 from J, leaving 14 bases between them. The CDR3 sequence is 16 residues long. Here the CDR3 DNA reads TGTGCCAGCAGCTTAGATCTAAGGCCGACTACCTACGAGCAGTACTTC. This codes for CASSLDLRPTTYEQYF.

On this clone: One junction end does not reproduce the germline sequence, and a read error may be involved. The chain employs TRBV28 and TRBJ1-1; possibly TRBD1 for D (5 bases). Germline CDR1 is MDHEN and CDR2 is SYDVKM. This CDR3 comprises 13 residues. The CDR3 region is CASTLPQGTEAFF. The CDR3 DNA follows: TGTGCCAGCACTTTACCGCAGGGCACTGAAGCTTTCTTT.

V is TRBV15 and J is TRBJ2-7, with 8 bases aligning to TRBD2. CDR1 LNHNV and CDR2 YYDKDF come from the germline V gene (reference sequence). The CDR3 runs to 14 residues. J lost 6 bases, V lost 0 bases, and 4 bases had no gene match. The CDR3 bases are TGTGCCACCAGCAGAGAAGCGGGAGTGGGCGAGCAGTACTTC. Translation gives CATSREAGVGEQYF.

The chain recombines TRBV6-1 with TRBJ2-5; TRBD2 matches 7 bases. The trim removed 0 bases at V and 0 bases at J, leaving 1 base unmatched. This CDR3 region has 15 residues. Germline CDR1 is MNHNS and CDR2 is SASEGT. The CDR3, as DNA: TGTGCCAGCAGTGAAGCGGGAGGGCACCAAGAGACCCAGTACTTC. As protein: CASSEAGGHQETQYF.

V gene TRBV5-1 combines with J gene TRBJ2-1; no firm D call. The CDR3 spans 15 residues. The germline V gene has CDR1 SGHRS and CDR2 YFSETQ. With 1 base removed from V and 5 bases from J, the gap between germline ends came to 13 bases. This chain's CDR3 is CASSLIQTSNNEQFF. CDR3 nucleotides: TGCGCCAGCAGCTTGATCCAGACAAGCAACAATGAGCAGTTCTTC.

The chain carries TRBV25-1 and TRBJ1-2; no reliable D call. The V gene lost 3 bases and the J gene lost 0 bases, with 14 bases spanning the gap. The CDR3 has 16 residues. Germline CDR1 and CDR2: MGHDK and SYGVNS. CDR3 coding DNA: TGTGCCAGCAGTGAGGTTAATAGAGAAGCTAACTATGGCTACACCTTC. Translation: CASSEVNREANYGYTF.

V gene TRBV25-1 combines with J gene TRBJ1-6, with 7 bases matching TRBD1. V was pared by 5 bases and J by 10 bases, with 14 bases of the junction left unmatched. The V gene's germline CDR1 is MGHDK and CDR2 SYGVNS. This CDR3 is built from 16 residues. The CDR3 reads CASSSSEGAMGSPLHF. CDR3 nucleotide sequence: TGTGCCAGCAGTTCAAGCGAGGGGGCCATGGGATCACCCCTCCACTTT.

The CDR3 DNA reads TGCGCCAGCAGGAGTTCCGAAGATACGCAGTATTTT. It is translated as CASRSSEDTQYF. This chain joins TRBV5-1 and TRBJ2-3; unclear D gene. Germline V gene data show CDR1 as SGHRS and CDR2 as YFSETQ. The CDR3 sequence is 12 residues long. V lost 5 bases and J 5 bases, leaving 9 bases between the germline ends.

The chain is built from TRBV6-6 and TRBJ2-1; no clear D. CDR3 length: 13 amino acids. CDR1 is MNHNY, CDR2 SVGAGI, per germline (reference sequence). Trimming removed 0 bases at V and 4 bases at J, with 4 bases between. CDR3 nucleotide sequence: TGTGCCAGCAGTTACTCAGTTTACAATGAGCAGTTCTTC. Translation gives CASSYSVYNEQFF.

For the CDR3, the DNA is TGTGCCAGCAGCACTCTAGGCGCGAACACCGGGGAGCTGTTTTTT. Protein sequence: CASSTLGANTGELFF. The chain couples TRBV6-5 to TRBJ2-2, with D unclear. Between the trimmed V and J ends, which lost 6 bases and 0 bases, there was a span of 11 bases. CDR3 length: 15 residues. Germline CDR1 and CDR2: MNHEY and SVGAGI.

The V call is TRBV7-9, the J call TRBJ1-2, with 11 bases fitting TRBD1. V shed 4 bases and J 7 bases; nucleotides not matched to a gene: 2. CDR3 size: 13 residues. The germline V gene encodes CDR1 SEHNR and CDR2 FQNEAQ (reference sequence). CDR3 protein: CASSSDRGLGYTF. The CDR3 coding sequence is TGTGCCAGCAGCTCGGACAGGGGGCTTGGCTACACCTTC.

The chain is built from TRBV5-1 and TRBJ1-1; TRBD1 might be the D (6 bases). Germline-derived CDR1 and CDR2 are SGHRS and YFSETQ. The CDR3 has 16 residues. V was cut by 3 bases and J by 3 bases, with 18 bases left in between. The DNA of the CDR3 is TGCGCCAGCAGCTCTATGGTGAGGGGGAGAGACACTGAAGCTTTCTTT. This encodes CASSSMVRGRDTEAFF.

The chain recombines TRBV5-1 with TRBJ2-7; D is undetermined. Trimming pared 1 base from V and 5 bases from J, leaving 13 bases between. CDR1 is SGHRS, CDR2 YFSETQ, per germline. There are 14 residues in the CDR3. The CDR3 is CASSLNAQSHEQYF. DNA of the CDR3: TGCGCCAGCAGCTTGAATGCTCAGTCCCACGAGCAGTACTTC. The full variable domain, its missing parts supplied by reference TRBV5-1 and TRBJ2-7, is KAGVTQTPRYLIKTRGQQVTLSCSPISGHRSVSWYQQTPGQGLQFLFEYFSETQRNKGNFPGRFSGRQFSNSRSEMNVSTLELGDSALYLCASSLNAQSHEQYFGPGTRLTVT.

The V gene is TRBV11-3, the J gene TRBJ2-2; D possibly corresponds to TRBD1 (5 bases). CDR1 and CDR2 from the germline V gene are SGHNT and YENEEA. The CDR3 is 13 residues long. The V end was cut by 5 bases, the J end by 4 bases, with 8 bases between. CDR3 in amino acids: CASSERGTGELFF. DNA for the CDR3: TGTGCCAGCAGCGAAAGGGGCACCGGGGAGCTGTTTTTT.

This clone was detected only once. Distinct nucleotide sequences in the sample also encode this CDR3. The rearrangement joins TRBV18 to TRBJ1-4; 11 bases align to TRBD1. This CDR3 region has 15 residues. The V gene end was trimmed by 0 bases and the J gene end by 6 bases; junction bases not matched to a gene: 0. From germline, CDR1 is KGHSH and CDR2 LQKENI. Written as DNA, the CDR3 is TGTGCCAGCTCACCACCGGGACAGGGGGATGAAAAACTGTTTTTT. Residues: CASSPPGQGDEKLFF.

This chain connects TRBV4-3 to TRBJ2-1; TRBD1 might be the D (6 bases). The germline gives CDR1 LGHNA, CDR2 YSLEER. Deletions cut 8 bases from V and 7 bases from J, with 18 bases between. The CDR3 runs 14 residues. The DNA for the CDR3 is TGCGCCAGCGGCAGGGCAGGGGAAGGGAATGAGCAGTTCTTC. This sequence encodes CASGRAGEGNEQFF.

V usage is TRBV27 and J usage is TRBJ2-7, with D tentatively TRBD2 (5 bases). V lost 1 base and J lost 0, with 10 bases in between. This CDR3 has 15 residues. Per germline, CDR1 MNHEY and CDR2 SMNVEV (reference sequence). The CDR3: CASSLFGLSSYEQYF. The CDR3 bases are TGTGCCAGCAGTTTATTCGGACTGAGCTCCTACGAGCAGTACTTC.

The chain has TRBV10-3 and TRBJ2-3; D ambiguous. Germline CDR1 is ENHRY and CDR2 is SYGVKD. The germline V and J ends were trimmed by 3 bases and 5 bases, with 12 bases remaining between them. This CDR3 is 14 amino acids long. CDR3 DNA sequence: TGTGCCATCAGTGATTCGAACCGGAAAGATACGCAGTATTTT. As protein: CAISDSNRKDTQYF.

The chain has TRBV2 and TRBJ2-5, with 10 bases lining up with TRBD1. Losses at the gene ends were 11 bases for V and 2 bases for J; bases not matched to a gene: 11. This CDR3 spans 15 amino acids. The germline CDR1 and CDR2 sequences are SNHLY and FYNNEI. This CDR3 reads CAGTRDRGYQETQYF. Written as DNA, the CDR3 is TGTGCCGGAACCCGGGACAGGGGTTATCAAGAGACCCAGTACTTC.

This chain joins TRBV2 and TRBJ1-2; D might be TRBD1 (6 bases). Germline-derived CDR1 and CDR2 are SNHLY and FYNNEI. V was cut by 6 bases and J by 4 bases, with 15 bases left in between. The CDR3 has 14 amino acids. The CDR3 sequence is CASSPGQTSYGYTF. The CDR3 coding sequence is TGTGCCAGCAGCCCCGGACAGACCTCCTATGGCTACACCTTC.

Comment on this clone: One end of the junction fails to match germline, which may point to a read error. The V call is TRBV15, the J call TRBJ2-1, with 10 bases that match TRBD1. The CDR3 is made up of 12 amino acids. Germline V lookup: CDR1 LNHNV, CDR2 YYDKDF (reference sequence). CDR3 bases: TGTGCCACCAGCAGAGAGGGACAGGGGAAGATCTTC. Protein product: CATSREGQGKIF.

The chain joins TRBV15 to TRBJ2-1; either TRBD1 or TRBD2 may supply D (5 bases each). Germline V gene data show CDR1 as LNHNV and CDR2 as YYDKDF (reference sequence). V was pared by 0 bases and J by 4 bases, with 13 bases between. The CDR3 runs 16 residues. CDR3 residues: CATSREVGGVYNEQFF. In DNA, the CDR3 is TGTGCCACCAGCAGAGAAGTTGGGGGAGTATACAATGAGCAGTTCTTC.

The chain links TRBV28 to TRBJ1-2; D ambiguous. Germline CDR1 and CDR2: MDHEN and SYDVKM. The CDR3 totals 13 residues. V shed 8 bases and J shed 1 base, with 11 bases lying between them. The DNA for the CDR3 is TGTGCCAGCTCCCCGGAGCGTAACTATGGCTACACCTTC. Translating it yields CASSPERNYGYTF.